This T cell receptor beta chain was captured by sequencing in a study of T cell responses to AZD1222 COVID-19 vaccine. J lost 8 bases, V lost 3 bases, and 13 bases had no gene match. In germline, CDR1 is SGDLS, CDR2 YYNGEE. This CDR3 comprises 16 residues. Assay: immunoSEQ multiplex PCR; the TCRdb copy retains only in-frame clones and omits some. The repertoire holds around 78,000 clones, approximately 86% seen once, with roughly 23% in the top ten. The clonotype comes from an adult in good health. This chain links TRBV9 with TRBJ1-4, with TRBD1 identical over 7 bases. The starting material was peripheral blood, obtained on day 0 of AZD1222 vaccination. CDR3 DNA: TGTGCCAGCAGCGCCAGGGAGGGGGCCTTTGGAGAAAAACTGTTTTTT. Its protein product is CASSAREGAFGEKLFF.